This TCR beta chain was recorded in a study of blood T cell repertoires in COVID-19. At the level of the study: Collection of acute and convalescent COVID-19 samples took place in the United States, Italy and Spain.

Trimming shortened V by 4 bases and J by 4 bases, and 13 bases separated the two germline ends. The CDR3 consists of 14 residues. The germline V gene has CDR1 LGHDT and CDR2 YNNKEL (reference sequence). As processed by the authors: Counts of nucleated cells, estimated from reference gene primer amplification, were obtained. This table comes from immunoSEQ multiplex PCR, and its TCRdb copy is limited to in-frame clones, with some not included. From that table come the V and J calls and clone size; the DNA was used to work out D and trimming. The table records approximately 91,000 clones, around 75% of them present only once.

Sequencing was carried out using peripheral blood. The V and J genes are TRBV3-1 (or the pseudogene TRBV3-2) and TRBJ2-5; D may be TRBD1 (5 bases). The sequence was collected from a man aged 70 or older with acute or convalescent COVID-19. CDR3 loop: CASSPRALTETQYF. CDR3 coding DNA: TGTGCCAGCAGCCCCAGGGCTCTAACAGAGACCCAGTACTTC.